This T cell receptor (beta chain) was identified in a study of blood T cell repertoires in COVID-19. Repertoires were generated with immunoSEQ multiplex PCR, while TCRdb's copy carries only in-frame clones and drops some. The sample holds around 81,000 clones, about four fifths seen once. The source is a human donor in a cohort sampled during active COVID-19. The sequencing input was peripheral blood.

CDR3 coding DNA: TGCGCCAGCAGTCAAGATAGCCTCTCAGGGGAGACAGGGGCACCCTACGAGCAGTACTTC. This sequence encodes CASSQDSLSGETGAPYEQYF. The J gene is TRBJ2-7, the V gene TRBV23-1; 8 bases fit TRBD1. TRBV23-1 is identified as an open reading frame with a role that is uncertain. The CDR3 runs 20 residues. V gave up 2 bases and J gave up 2 bases; unmatched junction bases: 20.